These 29 T cell receptor beta chains came from one sample sequenced in a study of blood T cell repertoires in COVID-19. Only in-frame clones appear in the TCRdb table, and some are missing; sequencing was by immunoSEQ multiplex PCR. The table lists more than 250,000 clones, more than 80% of them singletons. Sequences were obtained from peripheral blood. These receptors were collected from a man between 18 and 29 years old who had recovered from COVID-19.

This rearrangement joins TRBV6-5 to TRBJ1-1; a weak D match, TRBD1 (6 bases). This CDR3 region has 16 residues. V was pared by 0 bases and J by 3 bases, with 14 bases between. Germline V gene sequence: CDR1 MNHEY, CDR2 SVGAGI. The CDR3 DNA follows: TGTGCCAGCAGTTACTCGAGAGACAGGATAGACACTGAAGCTTTCTTT. Amino acids: CASSYSRDRIDTEAFF.

The chain recombines TRBV27 with TRBJ2-3; a possible D gene is TRBD1 (5 bases). The CDR3 length is 16 residues. Germline CDR1 and CDR2: MNHEY and SMNVEV (reference sequence). The germline V and J ends were trimmed by 2 bases and 3 bases, with 15 bases remaining between them. CDR3 amino acids: CASSLIGAGMTDTQYF. CDR3 DNA sequence: TGTGCCAGCAGTTTAATAGGGGCAGGGATGACAGATACGCAGTATTTT.

The chain employs TRBV5-1 and TRBJ2-3, with D possibly TRBD2 on 5 matching bases. This CDR3 contains 16 residues. Trimming removed 6 bases at V and 0 bases at J, with 17 bases between. The germline gives CDR1 SGHRS, CDR2 YFSETQ. For the CDR3, the DNA is TGCGCCAGCACCTTTGAGGGCGCGGCTAGCACAGATACGCAGTATTTT. This translates into CASTFEGAASTDTQYF.

This chain links TRBV30 with TRBJ1-5; D gene uncertain. The CDR3 contains 14 residues. Trimming shortened V by 3 bases and J by 0 bases, and 9 bases separated the two germline ends. CDR1 is GTSNPN and CDR2 is SVGIG in the germline V gene (reference sequence). The DNA of the CDR3 is TGTGCCTGGAGCACGGAGATTAGCAATCAGCCCCAGCATTTT. Protein product: CAWSTEISNQPQHF. The whole variable domain, remainder taken from reference TRBV30 and TRBJ1-5, is SQTIHQWPATLVQPVGSPLSLECTVEGTSNPNLYWYRQAAGRGLQLLFYSVGIGQISSEVPQNLSASRPQDRQFILSSKKLLLSDSGFYLCAWSTEISNQPQHFGDGTRLSIL.

This clone appeared a single time. V is TRBV27 and J is TRBJ1-6, with a weak D call TRBD1 (5 bases). Per the germline V gene, CDR1 is MNHEY and CDR2 is SMNVEV (reference sequence). V dropped 1 base and J dropped 6 bases, with 10 bases sitting between them. CDR3 length: 15 amino acids. DNA of the CDR3: TGTGCCAGCAGTTTATGGCAGGGCGGTAATTCACCCCTCCACTTT. Translating gives CASSLWQGGNSPLHF.

V usage is TRBV7-3 and J usage is TRBJ2-1; 8 positions match TRBD2. In germline, CDR1 is SGHTA, CDR2 FQGTGA. V lost 1 base, J lost 4 bases, and 9 bases stayed unmatched. The CDR3 is 17 residues long. The CDR3 sequence: CASSLIGVGTRYNEQFF. The CDR3 DNA sequence: TGTGCCAGCAGCTTAATAGGGGTGGGGACTAGGTACAATGAGCAGTTCTTC.

This rearrangement joins TRBV11-2 to TRBJ2-7, with 11 bases lining up with TRBD1. The germline V gene has CDR1 SGHAT and CDR2 FQNNGV. The CDR3 runs 16 residues. The junction had 9 bases not matched to a gene; V was cut back by 3 bases and J by 5 bases. CDR3 sequence: CASSFRAGTGGHEQYF. Here the CDR3 DNA reads TGTGCCAGCAGCTTTAGAGCCGGGACAGGGGGACACGAGCAGTACTTC.

V usage is TRBV7-9 and J usage is TRBJ1-5; TRBD1 matches 7 bases. This CDR3 comprises 17 residues. V lost 1 base and J lost 6; bases outside the gene matches: 12. CDR1 and CDR2 (germline): SEHNR, FQNEAQ (reference sequence). The CDR3 spells CASSLGSRQGKGQPQHF. The CDR3 DNA is TGTGCCAGCAGCTTAGGTTCGAGACAGGGTAAGGGTCAGCCCCAGCATTTT.

About this clone itself: The junction and the germline gene differ at one end; a read error may be behind it. This chain joins TRBV7-7 and TRBJ2-3, with 10 bases aligning to TRBD1. Germline V CDR1 and CDR2: SSHAT, FNYEAQ (reference sequence). The CDR3 has 16 amino acids. The DNA of the CDR3 is TGTGCTAGCAGTTCCGGGACAGGGGCGGGCACAGATACGCAGTATTTT. As protein: CASSSGTGAGTDTQYF.

The genes are TRBV19 and TRBJ1-2; possible D gene TRBD1, 6 bases. From germline, CDR1 is LNHDA and CDR2 SQIVND (reference sequence). CDR3 length: 16 amino acids. The germline V and J ends were trimmed by 0 bases and 6 bases, with 17 bases remaining between them. Here the CDR3 reads CASSIDHGQGSDGYTF. CDR3 bases: TGTGCCAGTAGTATAGATCACGGCCAGGGGAGCGATGGCTACACCTTC.

The V and J genes are TRBV9 and TRBJ2-7, with D unclear. Trimming took off 4 bases at V and 5 bases at J, with 16 bases between the two ends. Germline lookup yields CDR1 SGDLS and CDR2 YYNGEE. The CDR3 length is 14 residues. In nucleotides, the CDR3 is TGTGCCAGCAGCTATTCAGACTTTCGGAACGAGCAGTACTTC. Its protein is CASSYSDFRNEQYF. Full variable domain (outside the CDR3, taken from reference TRBV9 and TRBJ2-7): DSGVTQTPKHLITATGQRVTLRCSPRSGDLSVYWYQQSLDQGLQFLIQYYNGEERAKGNILERFSAQQFPDLHSELNLSSLELGDSALYFCASSYSDFRNEQYFGPGTRLTVT.

Ten or more counts support this clone. This chain uses TRBV5-6 with TRBJ2-3, with a weak D call TRBD2 (6 bases). Germline V gene data show CDR1 as SGHDT and CDR2 as YYEEEE. V shed 1 base and J shed 2 bases, with 8 bases lying between them. The CDR3 totals 14 residues. This CDR3 reads CASSLTLATDTQYF. The CDR3 DNA follows: TGTGCCAGCAGCTTGACACTAGCCACAGATACGCAGTATTTT.

This sequence joins TRBV4-2 and TRBJ1-5; D might be TRBD1 (6 bases). Per the germline V gene, CDR1 is LGHNA and CDR2 is YNFKEQ. The ends were cut back, 0 bases at V and 4 bases at J, with 13 bases in the middle. This CDR3 has 16 amino acids. CDR3 loop: CASSQDRGGGNQPQHF. In DNA form, the CDR3 reads TGTGCCAGCAGCCAAGACCGGGGAGGGGGTAATCAGCCCCAGCATTTT.

This rearrangement joins TRBV4-2 to TRBJ2-2, with TRBD1 matching 11 bases. The V and J ends lost 4 bases and 5 bases, in that order; junction bases with no gene match: 6. The CDR3 has 16 amino acids. The germline V gene encodes CDR1 LGHNA and CDR2 YNFKEQ. CDR3 coding DNA: TGTGCCAGCAGCCCATCCCGGGACAGGGGGACCGGGGAGCTGTTTTTT. Its translation: CASSPSRDRGTGELFF.

The V gene is TRBV7-3, the J gene TRBJ2-5; TRBD2 matches 7 bases. Germline-derived CDR1 and CDR2 are SGHTA and FQGTGA. The V gene end was trimmed by 5 bases and the J gene end by 5 bases; junction bases not matched to a gene: 8. This CDR3 contains 14 residues. CDR3 sequence (DNA): TGTGCCAGCAGCGCAGCGGGGCATTCGGAGACCCAGTACTTC. The encoded protein is CASSAAGHSETQYF.

This clone was counted once. The rearrangement joins TRBV7-9 to TRBJ2-3; 11 nucleotides match TRBD2. The CDR3 consists of 15 residues. V lost 5 bases to trimming and J lost 1 base; unmatched junction nucleotides: 2. Germline-derived CDR1 and CDR2 are SEHNR and FQNEAQ (reference sequence). The CDR3 region is CASSELAGGTDTQYF. DNA of the CDR3: TGTGCCAGCAGCGAACTAGCGGGGGGCACAGATACGCAGTATTTT.

The chain carries TRBV19 and TRBJ1-2, with TRBD1 matching 7 bases. V lost 3 bases and J lost 6; bases outside the gene matches: 4. The CDR3 totals 13 residues. Germline-derived CDR1 and CDR2 are LNHDA and SQIVND (reference sequence). The CDR3 sequence: CASSISGQDGYTF. CDR3 nucleotides: TGTGCCAGTAGTATCTCCGGACAGGATGGCTACACCTTC.

V is TRBV6-5 and J is TRBJ1-1; D is uncertain. V lost 8 bases to trimming and J lost 3 bases, with 13 bases between them. CDR1 and CDR2 from the germline V gene are MNHEY and SVGAGI. This CDR3 is built from 13 residues. The DNA of the CDR3 is TGTGCCAGCCGCCGAGTGAGGGACACTGAAGCTTTCTTT. This encodes CASRRVRDTEAFF.

V gene TRBV14 combines with J gene TRBJ2-7, with TRBD2 matching over 8 bases. This CDR3 spans 14 amino acids. From germline, CDR1 is SGHDN and CDR2 FVKESK. V lost 3 bases to trimming and J lost 5 bases; unmatched junction nucleotides: 6. The CDR3 DNA reads as TGTGCCAGCAGCCACCACCGGGGGGGGCACGAGCAGTACTTC. Amino acid sequence: CASSHHRGGHEQYF.

This rearrangement joins TRBV5-1 to TRBJ2-7; TRBD2 agrees at 7 bases. With 1 base clipped from V and 2 bases from J, the junction kept 18 bases outside the gene matches. The CDR3 sequence is 19 residues long. Germline values: CDR1 SGHRS, CDR2 YFSETQ. This CDR3 is CASSLWRFWESSGTYEQYF. In DNA, the CDR3 is TGCGCCAGCAGCTTGTGGAGATTCTGGGAATCCAGCGGGACCTACGAGCAGTACTTC.

The rearrangement uses TRBV6-5 and TRBJ2-7; the D gene is possibly TRBD1 (5 bases). CDR1 MNHEY and CDR2 SVGAGI come from the germline V gene. Trimming stripped 2 bases from V and 3 bases from J, with 11 bases between. There are 14 residues in the CDR3. The chain's CDR3 is CASSYRAGYYEQYF. In DNA form, the CDR3 reads TGTGCCAGCAGTTACCGGGCAGGGTACTACGAGCAGTACTTC.

V gene TRBV19 combines with J gene TRBJ1-5; 10 nucleotides match TRBD1. This CDR3 region has 15 residues. CDR1 and CDR2 (germline): LNHDA, SQIVND (reference sequence). The junction had 5 bases not matched to a gene; V was cut back by 3 bases and J by 6 bases. The CDR3: CASSMGDRGFQPQHF. The CDR3 DNA is TGTGCCAGTAGTATGGGGGACAGGGGATTTCAGCCCCAGCATTTT. Looking up the rest from reference TRBV19 and TRBJ1-5 gives the full variable domain: DGGITQSPKYLFRKEGQNVTLSCEQNLNHDAMYWYRQDPGQGLRLIYYSQIVNDFQKGDIAEGYSVSREKKESFPLTVTSAQKNPTAFYLCASSMGDRGFQPQHFGDGTRLSIL.

The gene calls are TRBV28 and TRBJ1-1, with 8 bases matching TRBD1. The junction had 5 bases not matched to a gene; V was cut back by 4 bases and J by 1 base. Germline CDR1 reads MDHEN; CDR2 reads SYDVKM. This CDR3 comprises 15 residues. In DNA form, the CDR3 reads TGTGCCAGCAGTTCGGCCGGGACAGGGAACACTGAAGCTTTCTTT. This gives the protein CASSSAGTGNTEAFF.

V is TRBV2 and J is TRBJ1-1; a possible D gene is TRBD1 (5 bases). The CDR3 has 15 amino acids. Germline assignment: CDR1 SNHLY and CDR2 FYNNEI. With 9 bases removed from V and 6 bases from J, the gap between germline ends came to 23 bases. This CDR3 is CASSLGPHVGSEAFF. In nucleotides, the CDR3 is TGTGCCAGTTCCTTGGGGCCCCACGTGGGGTCTGAAGCTTTCTTT.

The J gene is TRBJ1-2, the V gene TRBV5-1; D ambiguous. This CDR3 region has 14 residues. Deletions cut 1 base from V and 8 bases from J, with 15 bases between. The V gene's germline CDR1 is SGHRS and CDR2 YFSETQ. CDR3 amino acids: CASSLSRVEFGYTF. DNA for the CDR3: TGCGCCAGCAGCTTGTCGCGGGTGGAGTTCGGCTACACCTTC.

V gene TRBV5-4 combines with J gene TRBJ2-5, with 14 bases matching TRBD2. This CDR3 contains 17 residues. Germline CDR1 and CDR2: SGHNT and YYREEE (reference sequence). Trimming took 2 bases from V and 5 from J; bases not matched to a gene: 8. The CDR3 bases are TGTGCCAGCAGCTTCCCCCCGGGACTAGCGGGGGAGGAGACCCAGTACTTC. This gives the protein CASSFPPGLAGEETQYF.

This sequence joins TRBV9 and TRBJ2-2; 14 bases are a match to TRBD2. Germline V gives CDR1 SGDLS, CDR2 YYNGEE. The junction had 7 bases not matched to a gene; V was cut back by 0 bases and J by 3 bases. The CDR3 totals 19 residues. CDR3 nucleotide sequence: TGTGCCAGCAGCGTAGGATATGGACTAGCGGGAGGATACACCGGGGAGCTGTTTTTT. It is translated as CASSVGYGLAGGYTGELFF.

The genes are TRBV29-1 and TRBJ1-1; D is uncertain. Germline CDR1 SQVTM, CDR2 ANQGSEA. This CDR3 region has 13 residues. V was trimmed by 3 bases and J by 4 bases, leaving 12 bases between them. Here the CDR3 reads CSVDSTRGTEAFF. CDR3 DNA sequence: TGCAGCGTTGATTCGACACGGGGCACTGAAGCTTTCTTT.

The genes are TRBV25-1 and TRBJ1-1; D uncertain. Per germline, CDR1 MGHDK and CDR2 SYGVNS. Trimming removed 0 bases at V and 4 bases at J, with 12 bases between. The CDR3 runs to 15 residues. CDR3 DNA sequence: TGTGCCAGCAGTGAATACCCCGGCCCGGGCACTGAAGCTTTCTTT. Translating it yields CASSEYPGPGTEAFF.